A selection of T cell receptor beta chains follows, all from one sample in a study of shared clonotypes between healthy human individuals. Profiled with immunoSEQ multiplex PCR; TCRdb holds only in-frame clones, not every one. The sample has 2 million to 2.5 million clones, roughly 95% seen once. Material: naive CD4+ T cells sorted from blood. These receptor sequences come from a man aged 18 to 30 in good health. The CDR3 runs from the conserved cysteine through the conserved F or W. Fields, in order: CDR3 DNA, CDR3 protein, V gene, clone size, J gene, D gene. D genes are given only for firm matches. Clone size is stated in some rows and not others, as once, few, many or a class when expanded.

CDR3 DNA: TGTGCCTGGAGCGCGGGACAGGCTAGCGAGCAGTACTTC
CDR3 protein: CAWSAGQASEQYF
V gene: TRBV30
clone size: .
J gene: TRBJ2-7
D gene: TRBD1

CDR3 DNA: TGTGCCAGCAGTGTTATCCCTATCGAGCAGTACTTC
CDR3 protein: CASSVIPIEQYF
V gene: TRBV2
clone size: .
J gene: TRBJ2-7
D gene: .

CDR3 DNA: TGTGCCAGTAGGGACAGGGGGCGTCTGACAGATACGCAGTATTTT
CDR3 protein: CASRDRGRLTDTQYF
V gene: TRBV19
clone size: .
J gene: TRBJ2-3
D gene: TRBD1

CDR3 DNA: TGTGCCTGGAGAAGGCGGGGAAGGCACAATGAGCAGTTCTTC
CDR3 protein: CAWRRRGRHNEQFF
V gene: TRBV30
clone size: .
J gene: TRBJ2-1
D gene: .

CDR3 DNA: TGTGCCAGCTCACCACCGGAGCGGTCGAACACCGGGGAGCTGTTTTTT
CDR3 protein: CASSPPERSNTGELFF
V gene: TRBV18
clone size: .
J gene: TRBJ2-2
D gene: .

CDR3 DNA: TGTGCCAGCAGCTTGGGGGCGAACTACGAGCAGTACTTC
CDR3 protein: CASSLGANYEQYF
V gene: TRBV5-4
clone size: .
J gene: TRBJ2-7
D gene: .

CDR3 DNA: TGTGCCTCCCATGCGCAGGGCGACACCGGGGAGCTGTTTTTT
CDR3 protein: CASHAQGDTGELFF
V gene: TRBV10-3
clone size: .
J gene: TRBJ2-2
D gene: .

CDR3 DNA: TGTGCCAGCAGTTACTCGAGGACAGGCCCTTCCTACGAGCAGTACTTC
CDR3 protein: CASSYSRTGPSYEQYF
V gene: TRBV6-5
clone size: once
J gene: TRBJ2-7
D gene: TRBD1

CDR3 DNA: TGTGCCAGTAGTATAGGCAGGGAGAACACTGAAGCTTTCTTT
CDR3 protein: CASSIGRENTEAFF
V gene: TRBV19
clone size: .
J gene: TRBJ1-1
D gene: .

CDR3 DNA: TGTGCCAGCCTCCGGGACGAACTGTTTTTT
CDR3 protein: CASLRDELFF
V gene: TRBV7-4
clone size: .
J gene: TRBJ1-4
D gene: .

CDR3 DNA: TGTGCCAGCAGCCGATCCTCACAGGGTCAAGAGACCCAGTACTTC
CDR3 protein: CASSRSSQGQETQYF
V gene: TRBV7-2
clone size: once
J gene: TRBJ2-5
D gene: .

CDR3 DNA: TGCGCCAGCAGCTCCACTAGCGGGGCGAGCACAGATACGCAGTATTTT
CDR3 protein: CASSSTSGASTDTQYF
V gene: TRBV5-1
clone size: .
J gene: TRBJ2-3
D gene: TRBD2

CDR3 DNA: TGTGCCAGCAGCCAAGGGGAATCCCGATTTGAAGCTTTCTTT
CDR3 protein: CASSQGESRFEAFF
V gene: TRBV4-2
clone size: .
J gene: TRBJ1-1
D gene: .

CDR3 DNA: TGTGCCAGCAACCCAGGGGGCGTTGGGGCCAACGTCCTGACTTTC
CDR3 protein: CASNPGGVGANVLTF
V gene: TRBV6-1
clone size: once
J gene: TRBJ2-6
D gene: TRBD1

CDR3 DNA: TGTGCCAGCAGCTTAGCCCCGGGACACTCCTACAATGAGCAGTTCTTC
CDR3 protein: CASSLAPGHSYNEQFF
V gene: TRBV11-2
clone size: once
J gene: TRBJ2-1
D gene: .

CDR3 DNA: TGCAGCGATCGGCTGAGCTCCTACAATGAGCAGTTCTTC
CDR3 protein: CSDRLSSYNEQFF
V gene: TRBV29-1
clone size: .
J gene: TRBJ2-1
D gene: .

CDR3 DNA: TGTGCCTGGACCCTGAACACCGGGGAGCTGTTTTTT
CDR3 protein: CAWTLNTGELFF
V gene: TRBV30
clone size: few
J gene: TRBJ2-2
D gene: .